This T cell receptor (beta chain) was found in a study of cytomegalovirus exposure and HLA in healthy donors. Notes on the study in general: Association with HLA alleles at 0.05 false discovery rate was found for around 17,000 TCR beta sequences in a later analysis. The authors considered a cluster of highly shared sequence variants likely to be a sequencing artifact.

Of note for this clone: Its antigen remains unidentified.

The CDR3 totals 15 residues. In the PCR, 60 Vbeta and 13 Jbeta primers were used. In the source study's methods: A later analysis tallied about 80 million unique TCR beta chains, 9.5 million to 14 million of them shared. Data came from immunoSEQ multiplex PCR; TCRdb stores just in-frame clones and leaves some out. That table gives V, J and clone size, and the DNA gave D and trimming. This sample yields approximately 110,000 clones, of which roughly 71% are seen a single time; 9.5% to 13% belongs to the top ten. The rearrangement joins TRBV12-2 to TRBJ2-7; the tabulated D call, TRBD2, remains unverified against the DNA. TRBV12-2 is listed as a pseudogene. The sample comprised PBMCs. The clonotype comes from a man aged 35 to 55 in good health and CMV-seropositive. In DNA form, the CDR3 reads TGTGCAAGTCGCTTAGGGACTAGCGCTAGGTACGAGCAGTACGTC. This codes for CASRLGTSARYEQYV.